This entry describes one T cell receptor (beta chain). What it binds is unknown. The PCR had 60 Vbeta and 13 Jbeta primers. Data came from immunoSEQ multiplex PCR; TCRdb stores just in-frame clones and leaves some out. The sample lists about 67,000 clones, approximately 67% seen once, with about 2.1% in the top ten. The sample originates from a study of cytomegalovirus exposure and HLA in healthy donors. The study, taken as a whole, reports: Rare TCR sequences dominated, though some public TCRs recurred in many donors. It was taken for granted in presence/absence analyses that sequencing depth across donors was roughly uniform.

The V end was cut by 4 bases, the J end by 4 bases, with 17 bases between. Germline V gene data show CDR1 as SGHNT and CDR2 as YYREEE (reference sequence). This CDR3 is 15 amino acids long. The receptor comes from a woman aged 25 to 45 in good health and CMV-seronegative. The sample consisted of PBMCs. The chain has TRBV5-4 and TRBJ1-2, with D perhaps matching TRBD1 (6 bases). This chain's CDR3 is CASSGGGHRFYGYTF. The DNA for the CDR3 is TGTGCCAGCAGCGGGGGGGGACATCGGTTCTATGGCTACACCTTC. Combining the CDR3 with reference TRBV5-4 and TRBJ1-2 gives the whole variable domain ETGVTQSPTHLIKTRGQQVTLRCSSQSGHNTVSWYQQALGQGPQFIFQYYREEENGRGNFPPRFSGLQFPNYSSELNVNALELDDSALYLCASSGGGHRFYGYTFGSGTRLTVV.